Listed below are T cell receptor beta chains from one sample, sequenced in a study of CD8+ T cells in alopecia areata. Libraries were prepared by immunoSEQ multiplex PCR; TCRdb keeps only in-frame clonotypes and omits some of them. Among under 350,000 clones listed, 55% to 75% were seen once. Sample: CD4+ T cells sorted from blood, taken at week 24, from a patient treated with tofacitinib. The receptors were gathered from a human donor with alopecia areata. Each CDR3 is given with its conserved first and last residue. A D gene is named only where the DNA matches it firmly. Expanded clones are given a class, and other clones once, few, many or no size at all.

few	16	TRBJ2-7	-	TRBV11-2	CASSFSSRGAVYEQYF	TGTGCCAGCAGCTTCTCATCCAGGGGTGCGGTCTACGAGCAGTACTTC
-	12	TRBJ2-3	-	TRBV29-1	CSVGKSSDTQYF	TGCAGCGTTGGAAAGAGCTCAGATACGCAGTATTTT
-	14	TRBJ2-7	TRBD2	TRBV30	CAWSVPGGAYEQYF	TGTGCCTGGAGTGTACCCGGGGGGGCCTACGAGCAGTACTTC
-	11	TRBJ2-2	-	TRBV18	CASSTTGELFF	TGTGCCAGCTCAACAACCGGGGAGCTGTTTTTT
-	16	TRBJ2-5	-	TRBV5-4	CASSFPQRGDSDTQYF	TGTGCCAGCAGCTTCCCCCAAAGGGGCGATTCGGATACCCAGTACTTC
-	17	TRBJ1-1	-	TRBV5-1	CASSPSERGFMNTEAFF	TGCGCCAGCAGCCCCAGTGAGAGGGGGTTTATGAACACTGAAGCTTTCTTT
-	17	TRBJ2-3	-	TRBV19	CATGTPRGLTAADTQYF	TGTGCCACCGGAACACCCAGGGGCCTAACGGCCGCAGATACGCAGTATTTT
-	12	TRBJ2-7	TRBD1	TRBV2	CASRRQGGEQYF	TGTGCCAGCAGGCGACAGGGCGGGGAGCAGTACTTC
-	14	TRBJ2-1	-	TRBV29-1	CSVSKQEATNEQFF	TGCAGCGTTTCTAAACAGGAGGCAACCAATGAGCAGTTCTTC
-	11	TRBJ1-2	TRBD1	TRBV29-1	CSGDRVSGYTF	TGCAGCGGTGACAGGGTTAGTGGCTACACCTTC
-	15	TRBJ2-3	-	TRBV7-2	CASSARAGDTDTQYF	TGTGCCAGCAGCGCCCGGGCCGGGGACACAGATACGCAGTATTTT
-	11	TRBJ1-1	-	TRBV30	CAWDKNTEAFF	TGTGCCTGGGACAAGAACACTGAAGCTTTCTTT
few	17	TRBJ1-1	TRBD1	TRBV29-1	CSVDPETGWGLGTEAFF	TGCAGCGTTGATCCCGAGACAGGGTGGGGACTCGGCACTGAAGCTTTCTTT
-	12	TRBJ2-1	-	TRBV11-1	CASSLSHNEQFF	TGTGCCAGCAGCTTAAGCCACAATGAGCAGTTCTTC
-	17	TRBJ1-2	TRBD1	TRBV28	CASTPSGQGEKNYGYTF	TGTGCCAGCACCCCGTCGGGACAGGGGGAAAAAAACTATGGCTACACCTTC
once	14	TRBJ1-1	TRBD1	TRBV6-5	CASSRDRVLPQAFF	TGTGCCAGCAGTCGGGACAGGGTGTTACCCCAGGCTTTCTTT
-	13	TRBJ2-5	-	TRBV7-9	CASSLYTQETQYF	TGTGCCAGCAGCCTTTACACTCAAGAGACCCAGTACTTC
few	15	TRBJ2-3	TRBD2	TRBV28	CASTYLAGPRDTQYF	TGTGCCAGCACCTACCTAGCGGGGCCCCGGGATACGCAGTATTTT
-	14	TRBJ2-2	-	TRBV5-1	CASRSSQGSGELFF	TGCGCCAGCAGATCCTCACAGGGCTCCGGGGAGCTGTTTTTT
-	16	TRBJ2-3	-	TRBV5-1	CASSLEWGEGTDTQYF	TGCGCCAGCAGCTTGGAGTGGGGCGAGGGCACAGATACGCAGTATTTT
-	16	TRBJ1-1	-	TRBV5-6	CASSRPEGLANTEAFF	TGTGCCAGCAGCCGTCCCGAAGGACTAGCGAACACTGAAGCTTTCTTT
-	13	TRBJ2-7	-	TRBV30	CAWSASYSYEQYF	TGTGCCTGGAGTGCTTCCTACTCCTACGAGCAGTACTTC
-	17	TRBJ2-1	TRBD1	TRBV5-1	CASSSGQGPSTYNEQFF	TGCGCCAGCAGCTCCGGACAGGGGCCTTCGACCTACAATGAGCAGTTCTTC
many	15	TRBJ1-3	-	TRBV7-8	CASSLAADSGNTIYF	TGTGCCAGCAGCTTAGCGGCAGACTCTGGAAACACCATATATTTT
once	12	TRBJ1-1	-	TRBV11-2	CASSLVTGGAFF	TGTGCCAGCAGCTTAGTCACCGGAGGAGCTTTCTTT
-	15	TRBJ2-3	-	TRBV15	CATSRELSSTDTQYF	TGTGCCACCAGCAGAGAACTATCTAGCACAGATACGCAGTATTTT
-	15	TRBJ1-6	TRBD1	TRBV7-2	CASSLETGRNSPLHF	TGTGCCAGCAGCTTAGAGACAGGGCGTAATTCACCCCTCCACTTT
-	13	TRBJ2-5	-	TRBV6-1	CASSDESQETQYF	TGTGCCAGCAGTGATGAGAGCCAAGAGACCCAGTACTTC
-	15	TRBJ1-5	TRBD1	TRBV6-1	CASDWDRRGNQPQHF	TGTGCCAGCGATTGGGACAGGAGAGGCAATCAGCCCCAGCATTTT
-	11	TRBJ2-7	-	TRBV30	CAWRSGVEQYF	TGTGCCTGGAGATCAGGGGTCGAGCAGTACTTC
once	15	TRBJ2-7	-	TRBV5-4	CASSPTVGRLGEQYF	TGTGCCAGCAGCCCGACGGTGGGGCGTCTAGGCGAGCAGTACTTC
few	19	TRBJ2-4	-	TRBV7-2	CASSLNSVGDTLAKNIQYF	TGTGCCAGCAGCTTAAATAGCGTCGGTGACACACTAGCCAAAAACATTCAGTACTTC
-	14	TRBJ2-4	-	TRBV5-6	CASSLLATENIQYF	TGTGCCAGCAGCTTGCTGGCGACAGAAAACATTCAGTACTTC
-	13	TRBJ2-3	-	TRBV29-1	CSVDSGGTDTQYF	TGCAGCGTTGACAGTGGAGGCACAGATACGCAGTATTTT
-	15	TRBJ2-5	-	TRBV7-2	CASSLGMAGVETQYF	TGTGCCAGCAGCTTAGGAATGGCAGGAGTGGAGACCCAGTACTTC
few	14	TRBJ1-1	-	TRBV29-1	CSVRRPMTATEAFF	TGCAGCGTAAGGAGACCGATGACTGCCACTGAAGCTTTCTTT
-	14	TRBJ2-5	-	TRBV11-3	CASSSSHEGETQYF	TGTGCCAGCAGCTCCAGCCATGAGGGAGAGACCCAGTACTTC
-	13	TRBJ1-1	-	TRBV7-6	CASSLSGYTEAFF	TGTGCCAGCAGCTTAAGCGGTTACACTGAAGCTTTCTTT
-	16	TRBJ1-2	-	TRBV7-9	CASSLARGSGVYGYTF	TGTGCCAGCAGCTTAGCGAGGGGGAGTGGTGTGTATGGCTACACCTTC
-	16	TRBJ1-5	TRBD1	TRBV7-2	CASSLMEGQGGQPQHF	TGTGCCAGCAGCTTAATGGAGGGACAGGGGGGACAGCCCCAGCATTTT